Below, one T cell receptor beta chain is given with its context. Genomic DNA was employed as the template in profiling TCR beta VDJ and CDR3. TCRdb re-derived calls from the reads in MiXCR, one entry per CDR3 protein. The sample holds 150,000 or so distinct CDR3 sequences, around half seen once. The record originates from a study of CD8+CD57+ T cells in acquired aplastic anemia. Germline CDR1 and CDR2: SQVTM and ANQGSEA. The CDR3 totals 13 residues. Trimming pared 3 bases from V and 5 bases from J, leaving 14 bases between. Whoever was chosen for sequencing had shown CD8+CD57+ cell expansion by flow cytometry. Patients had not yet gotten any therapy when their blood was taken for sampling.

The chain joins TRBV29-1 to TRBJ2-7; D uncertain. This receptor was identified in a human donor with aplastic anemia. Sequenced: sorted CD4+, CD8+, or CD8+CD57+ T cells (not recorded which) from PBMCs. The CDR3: CSVDRIGHDEQYF. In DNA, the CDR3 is TGCAGCGTTGACCGGATAGGGCATGACGAGCAGTACTTC.